Listed below are T cell receptor beta chains from one sample, sequenced in a study of glioma-infiltrating T cells. TCRdb analysed the multiplex PCR reads with MiXCR anew, one entry per CDR3 protein. The data show around 190,000 distinct CDR3 sequences, over 25% seen once. Sequences were obtained from glioma tissue, nonneoplastic brain tissue, or PBMCs (not recorded which). These receptors originate from a human donor with low-grade glioma or glioblastoma, undergoing nonglioma brain surgery, or in good health (not recorded which). CDR3s include the opening cysteine and the closing phenylalanine or tryptophan. A D gene is named only where the DNA matches it firmly. The size field is filled for only some rows; it gives once, few, many or a size class.

>TRBJ1-1|NA|TRBV20-1|TRBD1
CSARDIGQGRTEAFF
TGCAGTGCTAGAGATATCGGACAGGGAAGAACTGAAGCTTTCTTT
>TRBJ2-5|NA|TRBV7-9|NA
CASSLDLMWANGETQYF
TGTGCCAGCAGCCTCGATTTGATGTGGGCGAATGGAGAGACCCAGTACTTC
>TRBJ2-3|few|TRBV4-3|TRBD1
CASSQDSYDRASTDTQYF
TGCGCCAGCAGCCAAGATTCCTACGACAGGGCCAGCACAGATACGCAGTATTTT
>TRBJ2-5|many|TRBV20-1|TRBD1
CSARAQTGSETQYF
TGCAGTGCTAGAGCACAGACAGGGTCCGAGACCCAGTACTTC
>TRBJ2-2|many|TRBV20-1|NA
CSARDRNTGELFF
TGCAGTGCTAGAGACAGGAACACCGGGGAGCTGTTTTTT
>TRBJ2-4|many|TRBV28|NA
CASSIYGSTKNIQYF
TGTGCCAGCAGTATCTACGGGAGTACCAAAAACATTCAGTACTTC
>TRBJ2-1|NA|TRBV7-2|NA
CASSLDMGLRRYNEQFF
TGTGCCAGCAGCTTAGATATGGGCTTACGACGATACAATGAGCAGTTCTTC
>TRBJ2-2|NA|TRBV6-4|NA
CASRFGGELFF
TGTGCCAGCAGATTTGGCGGGGAGCTGTTTTTT
>TRBJ2-4|few|TRBV14|TRBD2
CASSQDYGGGNIQYF
TGTGCCAGCAGCCAAGATTACGGGGGAGGGAACATTCAGTACTTC
>TRBJ2-2|many|TRBV27|NA
CASGWVGRNTGELFF
TGTGCCAGCGGTTGGGTCGGTCGGAACACCGGGGAGCTGTTTTTT
>TRBJ1-6|many|TRBV20-1|NA
CSARAVLHNSPLHF
TGCAGTGCTAGGGCGGTGCTACACAATTCACCCCTCCACTTT
>TRBJ1-2|NA|TRBV12-5|NA
CASGQDTPHGYTF
TGTGCTAGTGGTCAGGACACCCCACATGGCTACACCTTC
>TRBJ1-5|many|TRBV6-1|TRBD1
CASRNKGTDYSNQPQHF
TGTGCCAGCAGAAACAAAGGGACAGACTATAGCAATCAGCCCCAGCATTTT
>TRBJ1-5|many|TRBV6-6|NA
CASSYPLPGQPQHF
TGTGCCAGCAGTTACCCACTGCCTGGACAGCCCCAGCATTTT
>TRBJ2-7|many|TRBV2|TRBD2
CASKREGTTYEQYF
TGTGCCAGCAAGCGGGAAGGTACCACCTACGAGCAGTACTTC
>TRBJ1-4|many|TRBV10-3|TRBD1
CAISETGEEEKLFF
TGTGCCATCAGTGAGACAGGGGAGGAAGAAAAACTGTTTTTT
>TRBJ2-1|many|TRBV7-9|TRBD2
CASSLAGTSGRHEQFF
TGTGCCAGCAGCTTAGCTGGGACTAGCGGGAGACATGAGCAGTTCTTC
>TRBJ2-1|NA|TRBV12-3/TRBV12-4|TRBD2
CASRRLAGGPNEQFF
TGTGCCAGCAGACGTCTAGCGGGAGGGCCCAATGAGCAGTTCTTC
>TRBJ2-1|many|TRBV19|TRBD1
CATRQGYNEQFF
TGTGCCACCCGACAGGGTTACAATGAGCAGTTCTTC
>TRBJ2-7|many|TRBV4-3|TRBD2
CASSQGLGGNSYEQYF
TGCGCCAGCAGCCAAGGTTTGGGAGGGAACTCCTACGAGCAGTACTTC
>TRBJ2-1|NA|TRBV7-2|TRBD1
CASSLAGTGTGNEQFF
TGTGCCAGCAGCTTAGCCGGGACAGGGACCGGAAATGAGCAGTTCTTC
>TRBJ2-2|few|TRBV7-2|NA
CASSLMGQNTGELFF
TGTGCCAGCAGCTTAATGGGGCAGAACACCGGGGAGCTGTTTTTT
>TRBJ2-7|many|TRBV19|TRBD2
CASSATSGSYEQYF
TGTGCCAGTAGTGCGACTAGCGGCTCCTACGAGCAGTACTTC
>TRBJ2-2|many|TRBV28|TRBD1
CASRTTGVSTGELFF
TGTGCCAGCAGGACTACAGGGGTGAGCACCGGGGAGCTGTTTTTT
>TRBJ2-1|many|TRBV20-1|NA
CSATDNEQFF
TGCAGTGCTACCGACAATGAGCAGTTCTTC
>TRBJ2-7|NA|TRBV7-2|TRBD2
CASSLRLAGVAAEQYF
TGTGCCAGCAGCTTAAGGCTAGCGGGAGTGGCGGCCGAGCAGTACTTC
>TRBJ2-1|many|TRBV19|TRBD1
CASKGAGTDYNEQFF
TGTGCCAGTAAGGGAGCCGGGACAGACTACAATGAGCAGTTCTTC
>TRBJ2-5|few|TRBV2|NA
CASSEQVAETQYF
TGTGCCAGCAGTGAGCAGGTCGCAGAGACCCAGTACTTC
>TRBJ2-3|NA|TRBV20-1|TRBD2
CSARSGLAHGTDTQYF
TGCAGTGCTAGATCGGGACTAGCGCATGGCACAGATACGCAGTATTTT
>TRBJ1-1|NA|TRBV24-1|TRBD1
CATAPGQGASRNTEAFF
TGTGCCACAGCCCCCGGACAGGGGGCCTCCAGGAACACTGAAGCTTTCTTT
>TRBJ1-6|NA|TRBV20-1|NA
CSARTESSYNSPLNF
TGCAGTGCTAGAACGGAGAGCTCCTATAACTCACCCCTCAACTTT
>TRBJ2-1|NA|TRBV6-1|TRBD2
CASRPLGLAGSNEQFF
TGTGCCAGCAGACCACTCGGGCTAGCGGGATCCAATGAGCAGTTCTTC
>TRBJ1-2|NA|TRBV7-2|NA
CASSSGQYGYIF
TGTGCCAGCAGCTCCGGACAGTATGGCTACATCTTC
>TRBJ2-1|once|TRBV29-1|NA
CSVEGGEKNEQFF
TGCAGCGTTGAAGGGGGGGAAAAGAATGAGCAGTTCTTC
>TRBJ1-1|many|TRBV27|NA
CASSLSNFRTRNTEAFF
TGTGCCAGCAGTTTATCGAATTTCCGGACCCGGAACACTGAAGCTTTCTTT
>TRBJ2-1|NA|TRBV29-1|TRBD1
CSVGVGGDNEQFF
TGCAGCGTTGGAGTAGGGGGCGACAATGAGCAGTTCTTC
>TRBJ2-2|many|TRBV28|TRBD2
CASSPPSGATGELFF
TGTGCCAGCAGTCCACCTAGCGGGGCTACCGGGGAGCTGTTTTTT
>TRBJ1-2|many|TRBV7-6|TRBD1
CASSFAEKGQGVDYGYTF
TGTGCCAGCAGCTTCGCCGAGAAGGGACAGGGCGTGGACTATGGCTACACCTTC
>TRBJ2-5|NA|TRBV27|NA
CASRPDRGETQYF
TGTGCCAGCAGACCGGACAGAGGGGAGACCCAGTACTTC
>TRBJ2-3|NA|TRBV6-2/TRBV6-3|TRBD1
CASTRQGDTQYF
TGTGCCAGCACCCGACAGGGAGATACGCAGTATTTT
>TRBJ1-1|NA|TRBV27|NA
CTSSRGRNTEAFF
TGTACCAGCAGTCGGGGGCGGAACACTGAAGCTTTCTTC
>TRBJ1-2|many|TRBV6-1|TRBD1
CASSATGDYGYTF
TGTGCCAGCAGTGCCACAGGGGACTATGGCTACACCTTC
>TRBJ2-7|many|TRBV7-2|TRBD1
CASSQGTGGYEQYF
TGTGCCAGCAGCCAGGGGACAGGAGGCTACGAGCAGTACTTC
>TRBJ2-7|many|TRBV7-2|TRBD1
CASSFPSRGQSYEQYF
TGTGCCAGCAGCTTCCCGTCTAGGGGGCAGAGCTACGAGCAGTACTTC
>TRBJ2-5|many|TRBV6-2/TRBV6-3|NA
CASRASVTQYF
TGTGCCAGCAGGGCGTCCGTGACCCAGTACTTC
>TRBJ1-1|many|TRBV27|NA
CASSFREMTEAFF
TGTGCCAGCAGTTTCAGGGAGATGACTGAAGCTTTCTTT
>TRBJ2-1|many|TRBV20-1|NA
CSVLGSYYNEQFF
TGCAGTGTCCTAGGGTCTTACTACAATGAGCAGTTCTTC
>TRBJ1-1|many|TRBV11-2|NA
CASSSGAGSFYTEAFF
TGTGCCAGCAGCTCCGGAGCCGGGTCCTTCTACACTGAAGCTTTCTTT
>TRBJ2-7|many|TRBV19|NA
CASSVTGAYEQYF
TGTGCCAGTAGTGTGACAGGAGCCTACGAGCAGTACTTC
>TRBJ2-2|many|TRBV20-1|NA
CSARDRVTGELFF
TGCAGTGCTAGGGACAGAGTCACCGGGGAGCTGTTTTTT
>TRBJ2-3|many|TRBV20-1|TRBD1
CSVYRDRGTDTQYF
TGCAGTGTGTACCGGGACAGGGGGACAGATACGCAGTATTTT
>TRBJ2-7|NA|TRBV12-3/TRBV12-4|TRBD2
CASSLKMGSGNEQYF
TGTGCCAGCAGTTTAAAGATGGGTAGCGGGAACGAGCAGTACTTC
>TRBJ2-3|many|TRBV20-1|NA
CSARDLIDTQYF
TGCAGTGCTAGAGATTTGATCGATACGCAGTATTTT
>TRBJ1-2|NA|TRBV28|TRBD1
CASSPSHDRGGYTF
TGTGCCAGCAGTCCGTCCCACGACAGGGGTGGCTACACCTTC
>TRBJ2-7|many|TRBV28|TRBD2
CASATSGEAYEQYF
TGTGCCAGCGCAACTAGCGGGGAAGCCTACGAGCAGTACTTC